The 6 T cell receptor beta chains in this list originate from one sample, sequenced in a study of cytomegalovirus exposure and HLA in healthy donors. Use of 60 Vbeta and 13 Jbeta primers characterized the PCR. This table comes from immunoSEQ multiplex PCR, and its TCRdb copy is limited to in-frame clones, with some not included. This sample has more than 140,000 clones; about three quarters occur once, and the top ten carry 0.66%. Sequenced input: PBMCs. The receptors were sampled from a male donor in good health and CMV-seronegative.

This clone was seen a few times. Mismatch with germline at one junction end may stem from a read error. DNA for the CDR3: TGTGCCAGCAGATTGGGCGGGAGCTCCTACAATGAGCAGTTCTTC. Translating it yields CASRLGGSSYNEQFF. The chain uses TRBV5-6 and TRBJ2-1, with 7 bases aligning to TRBD2. The CDR3 runs to 15 residues. Germline-derived CDR1 and CDR2 are SGHDT and YYEEEE.

The V and J genes are TRBV5-1 and TRBJ2-2; 12 nucleotides agree with TRBD2. This CDR3 is built from 18 residues. CDR1 is SGHRS, CDR2 YFSETQ, per germline. The ends lost 2 bases at V and 0 bases at J; junction bases unmatched: 5. CDR3 amino acids: CASSFGTSGRANTGELFF. The CDR3 DNA is TGCGCCAGCAGCTTCGGGACTAGCGGGCGCGCGAACACCGGGGAGCTGTTTTTT.

The table lists this clone with a few counts. The J gene is TRBJ2-1, the V gene TRBV6-5; 7 bases fit TRBD1. This CDR3 spans 14 amino acids. Per germline, CDR1 MNHEY and CDR2 SVGAGI. V shed 0 bases and J 7 bases; nucleotides not matched to a gene: 3. The CDR3 DNA is TGTGCCAGCAGTTACTCGACAGGGCGGAATGAGCAGTTCTTC. Protein sequence: CASSYSTGRNEQFF.

The V call is TRBV10-3, the J call TRBJ2-1, with D unclear. Germline loops: CDR1 ENHRY, CDR2 SYGVKD. The CDR3 is 18 residues long. Trimming removed 0 bases at V and 5 bases at J, with 20 bases between. The CDR3 bases are TGTGCCATCAGTGAGTCAGTCCCCGTTGGAGTTACGAACAATGAGCAGTTCTTC. Its protein product is CAISESVPVGVTNNEQFF.

The chain uses TRBV5-4 and TRBJ2-3; 9 bases line up with TRBD2. CDR1 is SGHNT, CDR2 YYREEE, per germline (reference sequence). The CDR3 has 14 residues. V lost 6 bases to trimming and J lost 5 bases; unmatched junction nucleotides: 7. The CDR3 loop reads CASTAGGRLDTQYF. DNA for the CDR3: TGTGCCAGCACTGCGGGGGGGCGGCTAGATACGCAGTATTTT.

In its sample, this clone was seen a few times. CDR3 nucleotides: TGTGCCAGCAGTTACTCGGCGGGGGGCAATTCACCCCTCCACTTT. As protein: CASSYSAGGNSPLHF. The chain couples TRBV6-6 to TRBJ1-6; D is perhaps TRBD1 (6 bases). Germline CDR1 and CDR2: MNHNY and SVGAGI (reference sequence). The V end was cut by 0 bases, the J end by 7 bases, with 10 bases between. CDR3 length: 15 amino acids.